The rows below give T cell receptor beta chains drawn from one sample of a study of cytomegalovirus exposure and HLA in healthy donors. TCRdb's table, derived via immunoSEQ multiplex PCR, lists solely in-frame clones and lacks some. The sample includes under 70,000 clones. Material: PBMCs. The receptors here all came from a man aged 50-60 years in good health and CMV-seropositive. Each CDR3 is given with its conserved first and last residue. D genes are given only for firm matches.

TRBV30	TRBJ2-7	NA	TGTGCCTGGAGTGGGGAAAGCAGGGGATACGAGCAGTACTTC	CAWSGESRGYEQYF
TRBV30	TRBJ2-1	TRBD2	TGTGCCTGGAGTGTATTTGCTAGCGGTTCCGGCAATGAGCAGTTCTTC	CAWSVFASGSGNEQFF
TRBV29-1	TRBJ1-5	NA	TGCAGCGTCGCCTTGGGGGGGAGTGAGCCCCAGCATTTT	CSVALGGSEPQHF
TRBV4-2	TRBJ2-1	TRBD2	TGTGCCAGCAGCCAAGATAGCGGGAGTGGCATCAATGAGCAGTTCTTC	CASSQDSGSGINEQFF
TRBV18	TRBJ1-5	TRBD1	TGTGCCAGCTCACGGGGGACAGGGGACAATCAGCCCCAGCATTTT	CASSRGTGDNQPQHF
TRBV7-3	TRBJ2-3	TRBD2	TGTGCCAGCAGCCCCGGGACTAGCGGTAGTACGCAGTATTTT	CASSPGTSGSTQYF
TRBV7-2	TRBJ2-7	TRBD1	TGTGCCAGCAACCTAGGGACAGCCGAATACGAGCAGTACTTC	CASNLGTAEYEQYF
TRBV14	TRBJ1-6	TRBD1	TGTGCCAGCAGCCAAGCGAGTCGGGGACAGCTCTCCTATAATTCACCCCTCCACTTT	CASSQASRGQLSYNSPLHF
TRBV7-3	TRBJ2-7	NA	TGTGCCAGCGGCCTTTCCGGGATCCCCTACGAGCAGTACTTC	CASGLSGIPYEQYF
TRBV7-9	TRBJ2-7	NA	TGTGCCAGCAGCGACCGGGACTCCCTCTACGAGCAGTACTTC	CASSDRDSLYEQYF
TRBV5-1	TRBJ1-1	NA	TGCGCCAGCAGCTCGGGTGCAGGGGTGAACACTGAAGCTTTCTTT	CASSSGAGVNTEAFF
TRBV28	TRBJ2-5	NA	TGTGCCAGCAGACAGAGCCAAGAGACCCAGTACTTC	CASRQSQETQYF
TRBV5-1	TRBJ2-1	NA	TGCGCCAGCAGCTTGGGCAGTCCCTACAATGAGCAGTTCTTC	CASSLGSPYNEQFF
TRBV6-6	TRBJ2-7	TRBD1	TGTGCCAGCAGAGCTGGGACAGGGGTTCGGGAGCAGTACTTC	CASRAGTGVREQYF
TRBV11-3	TRBJ1-5	NA	TGTGCCAGCAGCTTAGAACCGGGGGGTGGCCAGCCCCAGCATTTT	CASSLEPGGGQPQHF
TRBV6-5	TRBJ2-1	TRBD2	TGTGCCAGCAGTAGGACTAGCGGGAGTAATGAGCAGTTCTTC	CASSRTSGSNEQFF
TRBV7-3	TRBJ2-6	NA	TGTGCCAGCAGCTTGGGCCCAGTCGGCTCTGGGGCCAACGTCCTGACTTTC	CASSLGPVGSGANVLTF
TRBV5-6	TRBJ2-2	NA	TGTGCCAGCAGCTGGGACTCACCGAACACCGGGGAGCTGTTTTTT	CASSWDSPNTGELFF
TRBV4-3	TRBJ2-1	TRBD2	TGCGCCAGCAGCCAAGAAGGAGGCGGGAGCTACAATGAGCAGTTCTTC	CASSQEGGGSYNEQFF
TRBV7-3	TRBJ2-5	TRBD1	TGTGCCAGCAGCTTAAAAAGGGACAGGGGTGGGGAGACCCAGTACTTC	CASSLKRDRGGETQYF
TRBV25-1	TRBJ2-7	NA	TGTGCCAGCAGTGAACCTGGGCGCTACGAGCAGTACTTC	CASSEPGRYEQYF
TRBV6-5	TRBJ1-2	TRBD1	TGTGCCAGCAGCCGCGGACAGGGGACGGGTGGCTACACCTTC	CASSRGQGTGGYTF
TRBV14	TRBJ2-7	TRBD1	TGTGCCAGCAACCGACAGGGATTTCCCTACGAGCAGTACTTC	CASNRQGFPYEQYF
TRBV29-1	TRBJ2-7	NA	TGCAGCGTGGGATTGCAGGAGGGTTACGAGCAGTACTTC	CSVGLQEGYEQYF
TRBV6-5	TRBJ2-3	NA	TGTGCCAGCAGTCTCAGAGATACGCAGTATTTT	CASSLRDTQYF
TRBV6-5	TRBJ1-1	TRBD1	TGTGCCAGCAGCCAAACAGGGGAAGGGGAAGCTTTCTTT	CASSQTGEGEAFF
TRBV10-3	TRBJ1-2	NA	TGTGCCATCAGGGACAGCACTAACTATGGCTACACCTTC	CAIRDSTNYGYTF
TRBV29-1	TRBJ1-2	NA	TGCAGCGTTGAAGATGAGGAGGGTCGTGGCTACACCTTC	CSVEDEEGRGYTF
TRBV18	TRBJ2-7	TRBD1	TGTGCCAGCGCTTTACCCGGGACAGGGAACTACGAGCAGTACTTC	CASALPGTGNYEQYF
TRBV28	TRBJ2-6	NA	TGTGCCAGCAAAAATAGGGGCGCTGGGGCCAACGTCCTGACTTTC	CASKNRGAGANVLTF
TRBV5-1	TRBJ2-5	NA	TGCGCCAGCAGCCTGGGTAGCGGACTGGGAGAGACCCAGTACTTC	CASSLGSGLGETQYF
TRBV4-3	TRBJ2-1	TRBD2	TGCGCCAGCAGCCAAGCCCTGCGGGGGGCAAATGAGCAGTTCTTC	CASSQALRGANEQFF
TRBV19	TRBJ2-5	TRBD2	TGTGCCAGTAGTAATCACCCCCGGGGGGGACAAGAGACCCAGTACTTC	CASSNHPRGGQETQYF
TRBV6-5	TRBJ2-7	NA	TGTGCCACCTCGGACTACTCCTACGAGCAGTACTTC	CATSDYSYEQYF
TRBV9	TRBJ2-7	NA	TGTGCCAGCAGCGTAGCGGGGGTCGCCTACGAGCAGTACTTC	CASSVAGVAYEQYF
TRBV6-5	TRBJ1-4	NA	TGTGCCAGCAGTTACATGGGCGGGGGTGAAAAACTGTTTTTT	CASSYMGGGEKLFF
TRBV30	TRBJ2-1	NA	TGTGCCTGGAGTTGGGGGGGCCTCAATGAGCAGTTCTTC	CAWSWGGLNEQFF
TRBV7-2	TRBJ2-1	NA	TGTGCCAGCAGCTTAGGGGCCGCATTGGGCAATGAGCAGTTCTTC	CASSLGAALGNEQFF
TRBV7-9	TRBJ2-1	TRBD2	TGTGCCAGCGCCGTAGCGGGGGTTTTGGTAGATGAGCAGTTCTTC	CASAVAGVLVDEQFF
TRBV11-2	TRBJ2-5	NA	TGTGCCAGCAGCGCCATGGCCCTCCCCCAAGAGACCCAGTACTTC	CASSAMALPQETQYF
TRBV18	TRBJ2-7	TRBD1	TGTGCCAGCTCACCGGACAGGGCCGAGCAGTACTTC	CASSPDRAEQYF
TRBV4-1	TRBJ1-1	NA	TGCGCCAGCAGCCCCGGGACATTGAACACTGAAGCTTTCTTT	CASSPGTLNTEAFF
TRBV9	TRBJ1-1	TRBD1	TGTGCCAGCAGCGCTACTCTGCCGGGACAGGGGCTGGTAAACACTGAAGCTTTCTTT	CASSATLPGQGLVNTEAFF
TRBV29-1	TRBJ2-7	NA	TGCAGCGTTGAAATTGACAGCTCCTACGAGCAGTACTTC	CSVEIDSSYEQYF
TRBV30	TRBJ2-3	NA	TGTGCCTGGAGGGACACCGATACGCAGTATTTT	CAWRDTDTQYF
TRBV19	TRBJ1-3	NA	TGTGCCAGTAGTATCTTAGGAAACACCATATATTTT	CASSILGNTIYF
TRBV7-2	TRBJ1-3	NA	TGTGCCAGCAGCTATCGAGGAGGACGGGGAAACACCATATATTTT	CASSYRGGRGNTIYF
TRBV2	TRBJ2-2	NA	TGTGCCAGCAGTGAAAGGACACCCAACACCGGGGAGCTGTTTTTT	CASSERTPNTGELFF
TRBV7-9	TRBJ2-1	TRBD2	TGTGCCAGCAGCTTTGGAGAGGCGGGAGGGTCAAACAATGAGCAGTTCTTC	CASSFGEAGGSNNEQFF
TRBV6-1	TRBJ1-1	NA	TGTGCCAGCAGTGCTATCATTGCGGCCAGGGGCCCCACTGAAGCTTTCTTT	CASSAIIAARGPTEAFF
TRBV11-2	TRBJ2-7	NA	TGTGCCAGCAGCCCCTTGGGTCTAGCCGCCTACGAGCAGTACTTC	CASSPLGLAAYEQYF
TRBV5-6	TRBJ1-6	TRBD1	TGTGCCAGCAGCGGGGGACAGGGTTCCCTCTCCTATAATTCACCCCTCCACTTT	CASSGGQGSLSYNSPLHF
TRBV19	TRBJ2-7	NA	TGTGCCAGTAGTACCACCCCGACAGGTTACGAGCAGTACTTC	CASSTTPTGYEQYF